This paragraph reports one TCR beta chain. Assay: immunoSEQ multiplex PCR; the TCRdb copy retains only in-frame clones and omits some. The sample carries around 130,000 clones, roughly 85% recorded once. The V gene lost 10 bases and the J gene lost 2 bases, with 12 bases spanning the gap. This CDR3 region has 13 residues. The data were taken from a study of blood T cell repertoires in COVID-19. In the study overall: Collection of acute and convalescent COVID-19 samples took place in the United States, Italy and Spain. In each case, the material was cDNA or gDNA derived from T cells, B-cell-depleted T cells, or PBMCs.

V and J are TRBV12-3 or TRBV12-4 and TRBJ1-3; D might be TRBD1 (5 bases). The source of this sequence is a human donor in a cohort sampled during active COVID-19. Material for sequencing was peripheral blood. The CDR3 region has the DNA TGTGCCATCAGGGTAACGGCTGGAAACACCATATATTTT. Translation gives CAIRVTAGNTIYF.